The sequence of this T cell receptor (beta chain) was determined in a study of blood T cell repertoires in COVID-19. This CDR3 is 12 amino acids long. The V and J ends lost 8 bases and 8 bases respectively, with 15 bases between them. Germline CDR1 reads SEHNR; CDR2 reads FQNEAQ (reference sequence). The repertoire was sequenced with immunoSEQ multiplex PCR; TCRdb's copy has only in-frame clones and lacks some. The table shows 180,000 or so clones, with approximately 80% occurring only once. V usage is TRBV7-9 and J usage is TRBJ1-1; D gene ambiguous. The source material was PBMCs or T cells enriched from blood (not recorded which). This clonotype was sampled from a man in his fifties or sixties who had recovered from COVID-19. CDR3 protein: CASGALLAEAFF. DNA of the CDR3: TGTGCCAGCGGCGCCCTATTAGCAGAAGCTTTCTTT.